These T cell receptor beta chains were read from a single sample in a study of monozygotic twins with cystic fibrosis. Sequencing used immunoSEQ multiplex PCR; TCRdb keeps in-frame clones, though not all of them. Of around 29,000 clones in the sample, 85% were seen once. The specimen sequenced was blood. These receptors originate from a girl aged 2-10 years with cystic fibrosis. Each CDR3 is given with its conserved first and last residue. The D gene is left open where the match is weak. Clone sizes are given selectively: once, few, many, or a class where the clone is expanded.

D gene	V gene	J gene	clone size	CDR3 DNA	CDR3 protein
TRBD2	TRBV18	TRBJ2-3	.	TGTGCCAGCTCACCGCCTCCCGGGACTAGCGGGTCCTATAGCACAGATACGCAGTATTTT	CASSPPPGTSGSYSTDTQYF
TRBD1	TRBV5-1	TRBJ1-1	.	TGCGCCAGCAGCTTGGGGGACAGGGAGAAGGTGAACACTGAAGCTTTCTTT	CASSLGDREKVNTEAFF
TRBD1	TRBV5-1	TRBJ2-1	.	TGCGCCAGCAGCTTGGCCGTACAGGGGATCAGCAATGAGCAGTTCTTC	CASSLAVQGISNEQFF
TRBD1	TRBV28	TRBJ2-7	.	TGTGCCAGCAGTTTATTTGGGACAGGGGGCGCAACCCCCTACGAGCAGTACTTC	CASSLFGTGGATPYEQYF
TRBD2	TRBV7-2	TRBJ2-2	.	TGTGCCAGCAGCTATACTAGCGGGAGGTCAACCGGGGAGCTGTTTTTT	CASSYTSGRSTGELFF
TRBD2	TRBV15	TRBJ2-3	.	TGTGCCACCACCCGGGGGGGAGGTGGAACAGATACGCAGTATTTT	CATTRGGGGTDTQYF
TRBD1	TRBV5-8	TRBJ1-6	.	TGTGCCAGCAGCTTGGCCGGGACAGGGGAATCACCCCTCCACTTT	CASSLAGTGESPLHF
.	TRBV14	TRBJ2-6	.	TGTGCCAGCAGCCAAGACTGGCAGACTGGGGCCAACGTCCTGACTTTC	CASSQDWQTGANVLTF
TRBD2	TRBV9	TRBJ2-7	once	TGTGCCAGCAGCGTAGGAATACAGCGGGAGGGCCTGTACGAGCAGTACTTC	CASSVGIQREGLYEQYF
TRBD1	TRBV13	TRBJ2-5	.	TGTGCCAGCAGCCCCCCGACAGGGGTGGGGACCCAGTACTTC	CASSPPTGVGTQYF
TRBD2	TRBV2	TRBJ2-1	.	TGTGCCAGCAGTGTACAGGGACTAGCGGGAGACAATGAGCAGTTCTTC	CASSVQGLAGDNEQFF
.	TRBV10-3	TRBJ1-2	few	TGTGCCATCAGTGAAGGTCAGAACTATGGCTACACCTTC	CAISEGQNYGYTF
TRBD1	TRBV4-1	TRBJ1-2	once	TGCGCCAGCAGCCGGCAGGGGGATTTCTATGGCTACACCTTC	CASSRQGDFYGYTF
.	TRBV19	TRBJ1-1	.	TGTGCCAGTAAGGGAGCAGGGACCTTGAACACTGAAGCTTTCTTT	CASKGAGTLNTEAFF
TRBD1	TRBV4-2	TRBJ1-3	.	TGTGCCAGCAGCCAGCGGTTTACAGGGGTGTCTGGAAACACCATATATTTT	CASSQRFTGVSGNTIYF
.	TRBV18	TRBJ1-5	once	TGTGCCAGCTCACCCTCGAACAGCAATCAGCCCCAGCATTTT	CASSPSNSNQPQHF
TRBD1	TRBV7-9	TRBJ1-5	few	TGTGCCAGCAGCCAGGGGGGACAGCCCCAGCATTTT	CASSQGGQPQHF
.	TRBV5-1	TRBJ2-6	.	TGCGCCAGCAGCCCAGACTGGTTCTCTGGGGCCAACGTCCTGACTTTC	CASSPDWFSGANVLTF
.	TRBV10-1	TRBJ1-1	.	TGCGCCAGCAGTGAGGGGTACAGCTTGAACACTGAAGCTTTCTTT	CASSEGYSLNTEAFF
TRBD2	TRBV27	TRBJ2-3	once	TGTGCCAGCAGTTTATCGGTTGGACTAGCGGGAGCACTCGGCACAGATACGCAGTATTTT	CASSLSVGLAGALGTDTQYF
.	TRBV27	TRBJ2-7	.	TGTGCCAGCAGTCTAGGGCCTACCTACGAGCAGTACTTC	CASSLGPTYEQYF
.	TRBV5-1	TRBJ1-1	once	TGCGCCAGCAGCTTGGGGCGGTTGAACACTGAAGCTTTCTTT	CASSLGRLNTEAFF
.	TRBV6-6	TRBJ2-7	.	TGTGCCAGCAGTTATCCCCCGGACGTCGCCTACGAGCAGTACTTC	CASSYPPDVAYEQYF
TRBD1	TRBV11-2	TRBJ2-7	.	TGTGCCAGCAGCCGCGGGACAGGGGGCTACGAGCAGTACTTC	CASSRGTGGYEQYF
.	TRBV19	TRBJ2-2	few	TGTGCCAGTAGTCCCCATCAGCTGTCGGCCGGGGAGCTGTTTTTT	CASSPHQLSAGELFF
.	TRBV5-1	TRBJ2-3	.	TGCGCCAGCAGCGGGGGCGGACTTAGCACAGATACGCAGTATTTT	CASSGGGLSTDTQYF
.	TRBV19	TRBJ1-2	.	TGTGCCAGTAGTATGGAGCAGAACTATGGCTACACCTTC	CASSMEQNYGYTF
.	TRBV7-2	TRBJ1-4	.	TGTGCCAGCAGTCCAAGTCCAGGGGAGAGTAATGAAAAACTGTTTTTT	CASSPSPGESNEKLFF
.	TRBV11-2	TRBJ2-1	.	TGTGCCAGCAGCACAATCAACAATGAGCAGTTCTTC	CASSTINNEQFF
.	TRBV30	TRBJ2-1	.	TGTGCCTGGAGTCTTGGCGGGGAGCAGTTCTTC	CAWSLGGEQFF
.	TRBV6-1	TRBJ1-1	.	TGTGCCAGCAGGACGGGAGAGGCTGAAGCTTTCTTT	CASRTGEAEAFF
.	TRBV29-1	TRBJ2-6	.	TGCAGCGTTGGCTGGGCCTCAGTTAGCTCTGGGGCCAACGTCCTGACTTTC	CSVGWASVSSGANVLTF
TRBD2	TRBV18	TRBJ2-7	.	TGTGCCAGCTCACCGTTTTATCGGGTAGCGGGAGGAGTATACCACGAGCAGTACTTC	CASSPFYRVAGGVYHEQYF
.	TRBV4-1	TRBJ1-4	few	TGCGCCAGCAGCCACCCTCGGGATTCCGAAAAACTGTTTTTT	CASSHPRDSEKLFF
.	TRBV10-1	TRBJ1-1	.	TGCGCCAGCAGTGAGTCGAGGGGAGATACTGAAGCTTTCTTT	CASSESRGDTEAFF
.	TRBV18	TRBJ1-2	.	TGTGCCAGCTCACCCGAACCGGGCCCCGGAGGCTATGGCTACACCTTC	CASSPEPGPGGYGYTF
TRBD2	TRBV7-9	TRBJ2-7	.	TGTGCCAGCAGCTTAGTTGTCGGGGGGTCCGACGAGCAGTACTTC	CASSLVVGGSDEQYF
.	TRBV5-5	TRBJ1-1	.	TGTGCCAGCAGCTTTGGTACGGTGAACACTGAAGCTTTCTTT	CASSFGTVNTEAFF
.	TRBV29-1	TRBJ2-1	.	TGCAGCGTTGATCCCGGCAATGAGCAGTTCTTC	CSVDPGNEQFF
.	TRBV6-1	TRBJ1-2	.	TGTGCCAGCAGTGGGCAGGGAGCTAACTATGGCTACACCTTC	CASSGQGANYGYTF
TRBD1	TRBV6-1	TRBJ1-2	.	TGTGCCAGCAGTGCCGGGACAGGGCCCGGCTATGGCTACACCTTC	CASSAGTGPGYGYTF
TRBD1	TRBV28	TRBJ2-2	.	TGTGCCAGCAGTACGGGACAGGGGATCCCCGGGGAGCTGTTTTTT	CASSTGQGIPGELFF
.	TRBV13	TRBJ2-7	.	TGTGCCAGCAGCCCGGACAGTTCCTACGAGCAGTACTTC	CASSPDSSYEQYF
.	TRBV2	TRBJ1-5	once	TGTGCCAGCAGTGATTATTCTAGCAATCAGCCCCAGCATTTT	CASSDYSSNQPQHF
.	TRBV4-2	TRBJ1-2	few	TGTGCCAGCAGCCAAGACGGGGGACTCTATGGCTACACCTTC	CASSQDGGLYGYTF
.	TRBV2	TRBJ2-3	.	TGTGCCAGCAGTGCCATAGGACACACCACAGATACGCAGTATTTT	CASSAIGHTTDTQYF
.	TRBV15	TRBJ1-2	.	TGTGCCACCAGCAGAGCGCAGGGAAACTATGGCTACACCTTC	CATSRAQGNYGYTF
TRBD1	TRBV2	TRBJ1-3	.	TGTGCCAGCAGTGTGGGACAGGCCAACTCTGGAAACACCATATATTTT	CASSVGQANSGNTIYF
.	TRBV30	TRBJ1-1	.	TGTGCCTGGAGTGTGAGGGTGTCGGACACTGAAGCTTTCTTT	CAWSVRVSDTEAFF
.	TRBV2	TRBJ1-2	few	TGTGCCAGCAGCCTAAAACAGGGATCGGGGCATGGCTACACCTTC	CASSLKQGSGHGYTF
.	TRBV6-4	TRBJ1-2	.	TGTGCCAGCAGTGCCTTTTCGGGAAACTATGGCTACACCTTC	CASSAFSGNYGYTF
.	TRBV5-1	TRBJ2-7	.	TGCGCCAGCCGTCCTTCCGGGACAACCTACGAGCAGTACTTC	CASRPSGTTYEQYF
.	TRBV27	TRBJ2-7	.	TGTGCCAGCAGTTTGTCGGGACGGACATACGAGCAGTACTTC	CASSLSGRTYEQYF